This TCR beta chain is from a study of cytomegalovirus exposure and HLA in healthy donors. V shed 0 bases and J 4 bases; nucleotides not matched to a gene: 11. Germline-derived CDR1 and CDR2 are LGHNA and YNFKEQ. The CDR3 spans 19 residues. This PCR relied on a set of 60 Vbeta primers and 13 Jbeta primers. The table came from immunoSEQ multiplex PCR; TCRdb's copy has only in-frame clones and leaves some out. The data hold 120,000 or so clones, with approximately 74% observed a single time. The clonotype originates from a woman between 50 and 59 years old in good health and CMV-seropositive. Sequencing used PBMCs. The chain joins TRBV4-2 to TRBJ1-6; TRBD1 matches 8 bases. CDR3 in DNA: TGTGCCAGCAGCCAAGATAAGGTTGACAGGGGCCTTTATAATTCACCCCTCCACTTT. Its protein product is CASSQDKVDRGLYNSPLHF.